These 29 T cell receptor beta chains were sequenced from one sample in a study of cytomegalovirus exposure and HLA in healthy donors. Vbeta (60) and Jbeta (13) primers were used in the PCR. Produced via immunoSEQ multiplex PCR; TCRdb's table is partial and in-frame only. This table has around 130,000 clones, around 90% appearing once. Sequences were obtained from PBMCs. These TCRs come from a woman aged 40-49 years in good health and CMV-seronegative.

The chain combines TRBV7-9 with TRBJ1-2, with a tentative D call TRBD1 (5 bases). CDR1 is SEHNR, CDR2 FQNEAQ, per germline (reference sequence). CDR3 length: 13 residues. Trimming left V 2 bases short and J 8 bases short, with 12 bases between. In DNA form, the CDR3 reads TGTGCCAGCAGCTTACAAGGGTGGGGCGGCTACACCTTC. It is translated as CASSLQGWGGYTF.

This chain links TRBV2 with TRBJ1-1; D unresolved. The germline V and J ends were trimmed by 7 bases and 1 base, with 13 bases remaining between them. Per the germline V gene, CDR1 is SNHLY and CDR2 is FYNNEI. This CDR3 region has 14 residues. The CDR3 DNA reads as TGTGCCAGCATTCTTTGGGGAGGGAACACTGAAGCTTTCTTT. The encoded protein is CASILWGGNTEAFF.

The chain links TRBV29-1 to TRBJ2-7, with 7 bases lining up with TRBD2. With 4 bases clipped from V and 2 bases from J, the junction kept 5 bases outside the gene matches. The CDR3 contains 13 residues. Germline lookup yields CDR1 SQVTM and CDR2 ANQGSEA. This CDR3 reads CSVVAGEAYEQYF. The CDR3 DNA follows: TGCAGCGTTGTTGCGGGAGAGGCCTACGAGCAGTACTTC.

V gene TRBV16 combines with J gene TRBJ2-1, with D perhaps TRBD2 (5 bases). The CDR3 is 12 residues long. Germline CDR1 KGHSY, CDR2 FQNENV. V was shortened by 6 bases and J by 8 bases, with 11 bases between the two germline ends. The CDR3 sequence is CASSGLIHEQFF. The CDR3 DNA is TGTGCCAGCAGTGGACTTATCCATGAGCAGTTCTTC.

The rearrangement uses TRBV18 and TRBJ2-1; 7 bases match TRBD2. The length of the CDR3 is 14 residues. V shed 6 bases and J 5 bases; nucleotides not matched to a gene: 7. CDR1 and CDR2 from the germline V gene are KGHSH and LQKENI. The DNA of the CDR3 is TGTGCCAGCTCCCGGACGCTAGCGGACAATGAGCAGTTCTTC. Its translation is CASSRTLADNEQFF.

The chain combines TRBV10-3 with TRBJ2-5, with 12 bases lining up with TRBD1. The CDR3 is made up of 14 amino acids. Germline values: CDR1 ENHRY, CDR2 SYGVKD. With 6 bases clipped from V and 4 bases from J, the junction kept 3 bases outside the gene matches. The CDR3 here is CAIRGQGAGETQYF. For the CDR3, the DNA is TGTGCCATCAGGGGACAGGGGGCCGGAGAGACCCAGTACTTC.

The chain is built from TRBV28 and TRBJ2-1, with 7 positions matching TRBD1. V dropped 1 base and J dropped 5; count of bases not matched to a gene: 5. This CDR3 comprises 15 residues. Germline assignment: CDR1 MDHEN and CDR2 SYDVKM. The CDR3 loop reads CASSLSGQRNNEQFF. The CDR3, as DNA: TGTGCCAGCAGTTTATCGGGACAGCGAAACAATGAGCAGTTCTTC.

This rearrangement joins TRBV5-1 to TRBJ1-3; D is uncertain. The V end was cut by 2 bases, the J end by 2 bases, with 11 bases between. This CDR3 has 15 amino acids. CDR1 is SGHRS, CDR2 YFSETQ, per germline. The CDR3 bases are TGCGCCAGCAGCTTAAACATGATTCCTGGAAACACCATATATTTT. Translated, it gives CASSLNMIPGNTIYF.

The V and J genes are TRBV21-1 and TRBJ2-1; the table assigns TRBD2, which was not confirmed against the DNA. TRBV21-1 has pseudogene status. The CDR3 has 17 amino acids. As DNA, the CDR3 is TGTGCCAGCCCTGGATGGACTAGCGGGATTCAATTGGATGAGCAGTTCTTC. Protein sequence: CASPGWTSGIQLDEQFF.

This clone came up once. The genes are TRBV5-5 and TRBJ2-7; D might be TRBD1 (5 bases). The V and J ends lost 0 bases and 10 bases respectively, with 17 bases between them. This CDR3 has 14 amino acids. Germline V lookup: CDR1 SGHKS, CDR2 YYEKEE (reference sequence). The CDR3 reads CASSLEGRWDDQYF. The CDR3 bases are TGTGCCAGCAGCTTGGAGGGGCGATGGGATGACCAGTACTTC.

The chain links TRBV5-1 to TRBJ2-3; 10 nucleotides match TRBD2. CDR3 length: 17 amino acids. CDR1 and CDR2 (germline): SGHRS, YFSETQ. Trimming removed 1 base from V and 3 bases from J; junction bases left unmatched: 8. Here the CDR3 DNA reads TGCGCCAGCAGCTTGAGGGCTAGCGGGAGAGGGACAGATACGCAGTATTTT. Amino acid sequence: CASSLRASGRGTDTQYF.

The chain combines TRBV15 with TRBJ2-3; D perhaps matches TRBD2 (5 bases). The germline gives CDR1 LNHNV, CDR2 YYDKDF (reference sequence). Trimming left V 5 bases short and J 3 bases short, with 15 bases between. The CDR3 is made up of 15 amino acids. The CDR3 DNA reads as TGTGCCACCAGCCTTACGGGATATCGGACAGATACGCAGTATTTT. Its protein product is CATSLTGYRTDTQYF.

This clone was found a few times. V gene TRBV29-1 combines with J gene TRBJ1-1, with 7 bases matching TRBD1. V gave up 3 bases and J gave up 0 bases; unmatched junction bases: 1. Germline V CDR1 and CDR2: SQVTM, ANQGSEA. The CDR3 length is 13 residues. CDR3 sequence (DNA): TGCAGCGTTGAGACAGGGCTGAACACTGAAGCTTTCTTT. This codes for CSVETGLNTEAFF.

This chain connects TRBV7-2 to TRBJ2-5, with D perhaps TRBD1 or TRBD2 (9 bases each). Germline CDR1 is SGHTA and CDR2 is FQGNSA. Trimming took 0 bases from V and 3 from J, leaving 29 bases between them. The CDR3 sequence is 21 residues long. The CDR3 nucleotides read TGTGCCAGCAGCTTAGCCCCGGGACAGGGTATATTAGCGGGGGATGAAGAGACCCAGTACTTC. Translated, it gives CASSLAPGQGILAGDEETQYF.

V gene TRBV15 combines with J gene TRBJ2-1; D might be TRBD2 (5 bases). Germline V lookup: CDR1 LNHNV, CDR2 YYDKDF (reference sequence). This CDR3 is 16 amino acids long. Trimming took off 0 bases at V and 6 bases at J, with 15 bases between the two ends. The CDR3 spells CATSREWASPPNEQFF. DNA for the CDR3: TGTGCCACCAGCAGAGAATGGGCTAGCCCGCCCAATGAGCAGTTCTTC.

The rearrangement uses TRBV19 and TRBJ2-3; D gene unclear. This CDR3 has 13 residues. Germline CDR1 and CDR2: LNHDA and SQIVND (reference sequence). V was clipped by 8 bases and J by 1 base, with 10 bases between them. The CDR3 protein is CASSFEGTDTQYF. The CDR3 nucleotides read TGTGCCAGTTCGTTTGAGGGCACAGATACGCAGTATTTT.

This clone has just one count. The V gene is TRBV27, the J gene TRBJ2-1; TRBD2 matches 10 bases. Per the germline V gene, CDR1 is MNHEY and CDR2 is SMNVEV (reference sequence). This CDR3 spans 15 amino acids. CDR3 in amino acids: CATGLLAGPDNEQFF. The CDR3 nucleotides are TGTGCTACGGGCTTACTAGCGGGACCCGACAATGAGCAGTTCTTC.

J is TRBJ1-1 and V is TRBV11-1; tentative D call: TRBD1 (6 bases). There are 17 residues in the CDR3. Trimming stripped 5 bases from V and 5 bases from J, with 24 bases between. The V gene's germline CDR1 is SGHAT and CDR2 FQDESV (reference sequence). CDR3 sequence reads: CASSTYRDTYYGTEAFF. The CDR3 DNA follows: TGTGCCAGCAGCACCTACCGGGACACCTATTACGGGACTGAAGCTTTCTTT.

The genes are TRBV15 and TRBJ2-6, with D unclear. CDR3 length: 17 amino acids. Germline values: CDR1 LNHNV, CDR2 YYDKDF (reference sequence). V shed 1 base and J shed 2 bases, with 12 bases lying between them. CDR3 nucleotides: TGTGCCACCAGCAGAGGCACCGTAGTTGCTGGGGCCAACGTCCTGACTTTC. This translates into CATSRGTVVAGANVLTF.

The J gene is TRBJ1-5, the V gene TRBV28, with 7 bases aligning to TRBD1. V was pared by 6 bases and J by 5 bases, with 7 bases of the junction left unmatched. The germline V gene has CDR1 MDHEN and CDR2 SYDVKM. The CDR3 has 14 residues. The chain's CDR3 is CASRLGGVYQPQHF. DNA of the CDR3: TGTGCCAGCAGATTAGGGGGCGTTTATCAGCCCCAGCATTTT.

This chain uses TRBV4-1 with TRBJ2-1, with 10 bases matching TRBD2. Trimming at V came to 4 bases and at J to 3 bases, leaving 6 bases not matched to a gene. Germline lookup yields CDR1 MGHRA and CDR2 YSYEKL. This CDR3 has 16 residues. The CDR3 loop is CASSPTGTSVYNEQFF. CDR3 coding DNA: TGCGCCAGCAGCCCTACCGGGACTAGCGTCTACAATGAGCAGTTCTTC.

CDR3 DNA: TGTGCCAGCAGTTTAGGGCTAGCGGGAAACAATGAGCAGTTCTTC. Translation gives CASSLGLAGNNEQFF. The rearrangement joins TRBV27 to TRBJ2-1; TRBD2 aligns across 9 bases. CDR3 length: 15 residues. The trim removed 2 bases at V and 5 bases at J, leaving 4 bases unmatched. Looked up from germline, CDR1 is MNHEY and CDR2 is SMNVEV (reference sequence).

The chain combines TRBV5-1 with TRBJ1-6; D is unclear. The CDR3 extends over 16 amino acids. V gave up 4 bases and J gave up 8 bases, with 19 bases separating them. From germline, CDR1 is SGHRS and CDR2 YFSETQ. As DNA, the CDR3 is TGCGCCAGCAGCCCGGACTCTTTTATGCAACATTCACCCCTCCACTTT. This sequence encodes CASSPDSFMQHSPLHF.

In this sample, this clone turned up once. The chain couples TRBV9 to TRBJ1-2, with a tentative D call TRBD1 (6 bases). Between the trimmed V and J ends, which lost 0 bases and 4 bases, there was a span of 19 bases. Germline V CDR1 and CDR2: SGDLS, YYNGEE. The CDR3 loop spans 17 amino acids. CDR3 in amino acids: CASSVDQGRGFPYGYTF. The CDR3 nucleotides read TGTGCCAGCAGCGTAGACCAGGGGCGAGGTTTTCCCTATGGCTACACCTTC.

The J gene is TRBJ2-2, the V gene TRBV10-2, with 11 bases fitting TRBD2. Germline V CDR1 and CDR2: WSHSY, SAAADI. V gave up 6 bases and J gave up 8 bases; unmatched junction bases: 8. CDR3 length: 15 amino acids. For the CDR3, the DNA is TGCGCCAGCAGACTCCTAGCGGGGGGAATAGGGGAGCTGTTTTTT. Translating it yields CASRLLAGGIGELFF.

The CDR3 here is CASSRELNTGELFF. The CDR3 coding sequence is TGCGCCAGCAGTAGAGAACTGAACACCGGGGAGCTGTTTTTT. The V and J genes are TRBV5-1 and TRBJ2-2; D not resolved. With 5 bases removed from V and 1 base from J, the gap between germline ends came to 9 bases. Germline V lookup: CDR1 SGHRS, CDR2 YFSETQ. The length of the CDR3 is 14 residues.

The chain has TRBV7-9 and TRBJ1-2; a possible D gene is TRBD1 (5 bases). Germline CDR1 reads SEHNR; CDR2 reads FQNEAQ (reference sequence). V was pared by 3 bases and J by 6 bases, with 17 bases between. This CDR3 has 15 amino acids. CDR3 residues: CASSFPLAGNDGYTF. CDR3 bases: TGTGCCAGCAGCTTCCCCCTGGCAGGGAATGATGGCTACACCTTC.

The chain carries TRBV30 and TRBJ1-5; 7 bases fit TRBD1. Germline V gene lookup returns CDR1 GTSNPN and CDR2 SVGIG (reference sequence). This CDR3 is 13 amino acids long. The ends lost 2 bases at V and 5 bases at J; junction bases unmatched: 3. In nucleotides, the CDR3 is TGTGCCTGGAGTAACAGGGGCGATCAGCCCCAGCATTTT. This translates into CAWSNRGDQPQHF.

The J gene is TRBJ2-7, the V gene TRBV19; 7 bases agree with TRBD2. CDR1 and CDR2 (germline): LNHDA, SQIVND (reference sequence). The CDR3 is 14 residues long. Trimming removed 5 bases from V and 3 bases from J; junction bases left unmatched: 7. CDR3 DNA: TGTGCCAGTAGTTGGGGAGGGGAAGGCTACGAGCAGTACTTC. This gives the protein CASSWGGEGYEQYF.